The following is a T cell receptor beta chain sequence with its context. This specimen belongs to a study of technical replicates of blood from a handful of donors. The CDR3 totals 13 residues. The V gene's germline CDR1 is MNHEY and CDR2 SVGAGI. V shed 8 bases and J shed 1 base, with 11 bases lying between them. Assay: immunoSEQ multiplex PCR; the TCRdb copy retains only in-frame clones and omits some. The table shows fewer than 90,000 clones, with 75% to 90% occurring only once. The specimen sequenced was T cells isolated from PBMCs. This sequence originates from a human donor in good health. V is TRBV6-5 and J is TRBJ1-1; D not resolved. In nucleotides, the CDR3 is TGTGCCAGCGGATTTCGACAGAACACTGAAGCTTTCTTT. Residues: CASGFRQNTEAFF.